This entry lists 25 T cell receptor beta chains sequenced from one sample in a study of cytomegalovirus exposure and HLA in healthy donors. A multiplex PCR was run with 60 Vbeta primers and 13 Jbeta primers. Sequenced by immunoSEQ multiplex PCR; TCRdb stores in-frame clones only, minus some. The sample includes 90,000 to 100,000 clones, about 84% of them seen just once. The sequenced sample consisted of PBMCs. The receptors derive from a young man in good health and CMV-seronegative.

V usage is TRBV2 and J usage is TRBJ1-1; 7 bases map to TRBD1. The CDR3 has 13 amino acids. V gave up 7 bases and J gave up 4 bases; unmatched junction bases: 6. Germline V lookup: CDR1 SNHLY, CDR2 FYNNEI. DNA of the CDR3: TGTGCCAGCAATAACGCAGGGGGCACTGAAGCTTTCTTT. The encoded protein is CASNNAGGTEAFF.

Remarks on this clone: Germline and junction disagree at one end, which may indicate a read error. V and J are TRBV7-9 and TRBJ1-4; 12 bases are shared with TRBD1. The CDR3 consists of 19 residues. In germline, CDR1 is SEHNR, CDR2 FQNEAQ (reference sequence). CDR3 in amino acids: CSSSSQSGTGGVIPEKLFF. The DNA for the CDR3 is TGTTCCAGCAGTTCCCAGTCCGGGACAGGGGGCGTTATTCCGGAAAAACTGTTTTTT.

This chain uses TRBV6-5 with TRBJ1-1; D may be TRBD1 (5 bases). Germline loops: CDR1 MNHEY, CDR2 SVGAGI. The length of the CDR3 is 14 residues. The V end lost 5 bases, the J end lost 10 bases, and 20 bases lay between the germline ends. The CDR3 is CASSESGSGSRAFF. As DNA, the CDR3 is TGTGCCAGCAGTGAATCAGGGTCCGGGAGCAGAGCTTTCTTT.

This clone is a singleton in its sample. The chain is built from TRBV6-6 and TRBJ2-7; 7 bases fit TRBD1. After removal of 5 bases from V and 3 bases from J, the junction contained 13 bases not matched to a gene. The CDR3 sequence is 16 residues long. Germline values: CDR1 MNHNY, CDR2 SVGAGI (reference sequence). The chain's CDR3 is CASSTGTAPFRYEQYF. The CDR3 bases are TGTGCCAGCAGTACGGGGACAGCGCCATTCCGCTACGAGCAGTACTTC.

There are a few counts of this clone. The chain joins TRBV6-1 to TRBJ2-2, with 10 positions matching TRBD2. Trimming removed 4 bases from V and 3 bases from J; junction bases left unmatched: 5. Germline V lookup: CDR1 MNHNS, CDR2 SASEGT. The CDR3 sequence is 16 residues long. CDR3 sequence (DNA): TGTGCCAGCAGTGTTCTAGCGGGGGACCACACCGGGGAGCTGTTTTTT. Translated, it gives CASSVLAGDHTGELFF.

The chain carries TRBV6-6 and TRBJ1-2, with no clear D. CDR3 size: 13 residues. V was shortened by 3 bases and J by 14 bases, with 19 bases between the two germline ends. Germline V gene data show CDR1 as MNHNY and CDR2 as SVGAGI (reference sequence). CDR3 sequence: CASSYTLGDSSTF. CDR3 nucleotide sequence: TGTGCCAGCAGTTATACTCTTGGAGACTCGTCGACCTTC.

The CDR3 coding sequence is TGTGCCAGCTCACCCGACTTAGCGGGGCCGGTATTAAACATTCAGTACTTC. Translation gives CASSPDLAGPVLNIQYF. This rearrangement joins TRBV18 to TRBJ2-4; 8 bases are a match to TRBD2. Germline V gives CDR1 KGHSH, CDR2 LQKENI. With V trimmed by 3 bases and J by 6 bases, 13 bases remained unmatched. This CDR3 has 17 residues.

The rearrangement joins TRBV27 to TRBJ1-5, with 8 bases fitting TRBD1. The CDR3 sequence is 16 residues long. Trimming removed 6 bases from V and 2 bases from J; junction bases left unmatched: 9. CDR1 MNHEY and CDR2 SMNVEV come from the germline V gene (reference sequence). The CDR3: CASSGRGRLGNQPQHF. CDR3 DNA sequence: TGTGCCAGCAGCGGCAGGGGGCGCTTGGGCAATCAGCCCCAGCATTTT.

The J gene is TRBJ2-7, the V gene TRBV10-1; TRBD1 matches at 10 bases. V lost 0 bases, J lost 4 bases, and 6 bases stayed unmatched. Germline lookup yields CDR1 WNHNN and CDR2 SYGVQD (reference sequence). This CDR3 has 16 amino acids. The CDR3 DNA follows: TGCGCCAGCAGTGAGTCGACGGACAGGGGGAGTTACGAGCAGTACTTC. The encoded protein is CASSESTDRGSYEQYF.

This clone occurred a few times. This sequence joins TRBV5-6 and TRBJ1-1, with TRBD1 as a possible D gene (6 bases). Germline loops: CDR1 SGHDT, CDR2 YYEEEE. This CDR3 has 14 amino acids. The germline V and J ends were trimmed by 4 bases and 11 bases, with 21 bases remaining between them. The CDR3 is CASSPYPDSREAFF. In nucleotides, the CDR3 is TGTGCCAGCAGCCCCTACCCGGACAGCAGGGAGGCTTTCTTT.

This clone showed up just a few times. The chain's CDR3 is CAITFGGAVQPQHF. The CDR3, as DNA: TGTGCCATTACCTTCGGGGGGGCGGTTCAGCCCCAGCATTTT. V usage is TRBV6-1 and J usage is TRBJ1-5; a possible D gene is TRBD1 (6 bases). Trimming took 10 bases from V and 6 from J, leaving 19 bases between them. The CDR3 extends over 14 amino acids. Germline values: CDR1 MNHNS, CDR2 SASEGT.

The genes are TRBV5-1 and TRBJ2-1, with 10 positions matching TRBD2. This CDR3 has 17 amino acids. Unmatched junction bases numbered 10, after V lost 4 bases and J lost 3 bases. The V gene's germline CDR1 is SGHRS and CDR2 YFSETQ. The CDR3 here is CASSVPSSGGSYNEQFF. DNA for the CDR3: TGCGCCAGCAGCGTGCCGTCTAGCGGGGGTAGCTACAATGAGCAGTTCTTC. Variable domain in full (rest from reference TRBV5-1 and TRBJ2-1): KAGVTQTPRYLIKTRGQQVTLSCSPISGHRSVSWYQQTPGQGLQFLFEYFSETQRNKGNFPGRFSGRQFSNSRSEMNVSTLELGDSALYLCASSVPSSGGSYNEQFFGPGTRLTVL.

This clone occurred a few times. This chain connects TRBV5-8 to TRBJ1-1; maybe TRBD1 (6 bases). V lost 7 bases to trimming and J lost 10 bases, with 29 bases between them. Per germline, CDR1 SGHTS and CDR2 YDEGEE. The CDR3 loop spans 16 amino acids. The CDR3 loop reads CASDKLGGVGPGIAFF. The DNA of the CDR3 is TGTGCCAGCGATAAACTAGGGGGGGTAGGCCCAGGGATAGCTTTCTTT.

The CDR3 is CASSPPGTSSYNEQFF. The DNA for the CDR3 is TGTGCCAGCTCACCTCCCGGGACAAGCTCCTACAATGAGCAGTTCTTC. This chain links TRBV18 with TRBJ2-1, with D maybe TRBD1 (6 bases). Per the germline V gene, CDR1 is KGHSH and CDR2 is LQKENI. This CDR3 spans 16 amino acids. Trimming cost V 3 bases and J 0 bases, with 12 bases left between them.

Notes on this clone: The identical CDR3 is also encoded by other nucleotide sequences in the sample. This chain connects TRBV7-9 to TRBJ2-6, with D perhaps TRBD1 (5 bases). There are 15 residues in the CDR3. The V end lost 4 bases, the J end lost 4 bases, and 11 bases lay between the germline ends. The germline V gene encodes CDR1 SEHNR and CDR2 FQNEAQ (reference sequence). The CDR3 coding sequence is TGTGCCAGCAGCTGGCAGGGTTCCGGGGCCAACGTCCTGACTTTC. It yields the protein CASSWQGSGANVLTF.

The CDR3 bases are TGTGCCAGCAGCTTCAGACAGGGCGACGAGCAGTACTTC. It translates to CASSFRQGDEQYF. The chain links TRBV13 to TRBJ2-7; 7 nucleotides match TRBD1. The germline V gene has CDR1 PRHDT and CDR2 FYEKMQ (reference sequence). CDR3 length: 13 amino acids. V was clipped by 3 bases and J by 5 bases; unmatched bases: 4.

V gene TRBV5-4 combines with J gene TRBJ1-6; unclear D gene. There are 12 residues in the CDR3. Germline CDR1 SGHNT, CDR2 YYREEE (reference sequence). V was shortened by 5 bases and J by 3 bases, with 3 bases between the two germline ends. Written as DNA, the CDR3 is TGTGCCAGCAGTCACTATAATTCACCCCTCCACTTT. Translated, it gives CASSHYNSPLHF.

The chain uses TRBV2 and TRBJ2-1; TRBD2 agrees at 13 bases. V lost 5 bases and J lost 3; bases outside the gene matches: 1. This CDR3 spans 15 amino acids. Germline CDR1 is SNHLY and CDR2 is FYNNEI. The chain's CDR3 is CASSTSGGGYNEQFF. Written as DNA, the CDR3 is TGTGCCAGCAGTACTAGCGGGGGGGGCTACAATGAGCAGTTCTTC.

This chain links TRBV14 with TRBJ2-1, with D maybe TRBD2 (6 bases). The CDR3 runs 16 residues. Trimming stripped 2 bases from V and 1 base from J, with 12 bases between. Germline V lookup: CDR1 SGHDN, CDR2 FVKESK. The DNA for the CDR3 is TGTGCCAGCAGCCAAAAGGTGGGGGGATCCTACAATGAGCAGTTCTTC. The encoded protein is CASSQKVGGSYNEQFF.

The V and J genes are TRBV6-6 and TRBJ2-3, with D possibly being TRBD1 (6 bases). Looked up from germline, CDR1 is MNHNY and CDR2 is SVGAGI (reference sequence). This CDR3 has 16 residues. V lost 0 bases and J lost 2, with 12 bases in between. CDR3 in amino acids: CASSYSPGALTDTQYF. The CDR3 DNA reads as TGTGCCAGCAGTTACTCTCCAGGGGCTCTCACAGATACGCAGTATTTT.

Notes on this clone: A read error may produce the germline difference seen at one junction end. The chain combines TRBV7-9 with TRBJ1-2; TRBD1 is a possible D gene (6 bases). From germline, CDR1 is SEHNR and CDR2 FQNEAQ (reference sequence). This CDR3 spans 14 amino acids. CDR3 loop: CSSSLTDRAYGYTF. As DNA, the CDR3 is TGTTCCAGCAGCTTAACGGACAGAGCCTATGGCTACACCTTC.

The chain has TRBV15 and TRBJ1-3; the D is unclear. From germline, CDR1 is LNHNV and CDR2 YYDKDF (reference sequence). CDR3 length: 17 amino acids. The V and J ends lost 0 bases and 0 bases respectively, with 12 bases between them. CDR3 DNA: TGTGCCACCAGCAGAGATTTACCCCTCGGCTCTGGAAACACCATATATTTT. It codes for CATSRDLPLGSGNTIYF.

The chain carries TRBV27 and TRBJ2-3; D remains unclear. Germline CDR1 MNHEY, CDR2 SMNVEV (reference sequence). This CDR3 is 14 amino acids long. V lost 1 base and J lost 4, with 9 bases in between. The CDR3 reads CASSLYSGSDTQYF. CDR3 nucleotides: TGTGCCAGCAGTTTATACTCAGGATCAGATACGCAGTATTTT.

CDR3 in DNA: TGTGCCAGCAGCGTAAGGGACAGTGTGCAGTTCTTC. Its protein is CASSVRDSVQFF. This chain links TRBV9 with TRBJ2-1, with 7 positions matching TRBD1. The V segment lost 1 base and the J segment 12 bases; nucleotides outside the gene matches: 4. Per germline, CDR1 SGDLS and CDR2 YYNGEE. The CDR3 extends over 12 amino acids.

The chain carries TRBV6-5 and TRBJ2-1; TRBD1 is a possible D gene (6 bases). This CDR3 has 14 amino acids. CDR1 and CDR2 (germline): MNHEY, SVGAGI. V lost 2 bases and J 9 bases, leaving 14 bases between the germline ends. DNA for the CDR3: TGTGCCAGCAGTTACAGCCAGGGGAGCACTGAGCAGTTCTTC. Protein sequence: CASSYSQGSTEQFF.